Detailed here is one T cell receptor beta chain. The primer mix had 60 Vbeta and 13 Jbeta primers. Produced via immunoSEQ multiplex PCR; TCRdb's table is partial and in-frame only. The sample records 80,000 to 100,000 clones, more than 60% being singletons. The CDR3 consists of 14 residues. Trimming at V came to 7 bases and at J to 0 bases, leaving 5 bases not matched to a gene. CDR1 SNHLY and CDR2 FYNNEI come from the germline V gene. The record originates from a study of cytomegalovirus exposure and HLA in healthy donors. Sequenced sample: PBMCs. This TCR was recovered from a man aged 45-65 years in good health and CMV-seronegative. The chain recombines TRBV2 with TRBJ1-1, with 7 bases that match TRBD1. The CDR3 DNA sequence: TGTGCCAGCAACACAGGGGTGATGAACACTGAAGCTTTCTTT. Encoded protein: CASNTGVMNTEAFF. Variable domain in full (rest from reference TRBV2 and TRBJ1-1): EPEVTQTPSHQVTQMGQEVILRCVPISNHLYFYWYRQILGQKVEFLVSFYNNEISEKSEIFDDQFSVERPDGSNFTLKIRSTKLEDSAMYFCASNTGVMNTEAFFGQGTRLTVV.